This entry is about one TCR beta chain. Its antigen is still unknown. The CDR3 contains 14 residues. Germline V lookup: CDR1 SGHRS, CDR2 YFSETQ. Trimming at V came to 5 bases and at J to 6 bases, leaving 7 bases not matched to a gene. TCRdb's table, derived via immunoSEQ multiplex PCR, lists solely in-frame clones and lacks some. This table holds tens of thousands of clones, roughly 85% found once. This sample is drawn from a study of a mutant IDH1 vaccine in newly diagnosed glioma. Overall study: The study gave patients eight vaccinations in weeks 1, 3, 5, 7, 11, 15, 19, 23. Treated patients, approximately 62% male and roughly 40% female, averaged roughly 40 years of age. Investigators started vaccination 4-6 weeks after radiotherapy alone, or with temozolomide cycles.

This sample's time point: week 23, last vaccination. Every single dose of the vaccine, 300 ug of mutant IDH1 20-mer peptide, came with topical imiquimod. This TCR was recovered from a man aged 25-40 years with glioma. Some clones in this sample may be carry-over from other donors' samples. V usage is TRBV5-1 and J usage is TRBJ1-3; 8 bases align to TRBD1. Material: PBMCs, obtained from a glioma patient whose treatment included an IDH1 peptide vaccine. This chain's CDR3 is CASRRTGTANTIYF. Here the CDR3 DNA reads TGCGCCAGCAGACGGACAGGGACGGCAAACACCATATATTTT.